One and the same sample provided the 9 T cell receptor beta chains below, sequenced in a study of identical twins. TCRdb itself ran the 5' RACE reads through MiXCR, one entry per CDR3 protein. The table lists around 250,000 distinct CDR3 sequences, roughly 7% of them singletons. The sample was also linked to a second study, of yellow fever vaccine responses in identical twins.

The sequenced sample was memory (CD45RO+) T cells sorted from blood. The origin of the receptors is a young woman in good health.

CDR3 residues: CASTDGSGTGANVLTF. The CDR3 region has the DNA TGTGCCAGCACCGATGGGTCCGGAACTGGGGCCAACGTCCTGACTTTC. This chain joins TRBV6-1 and TRBJ2-6; D uncertain. Germline assignment: CDR1 MNHNS and CDR2 SASEGT. The CDR3 extends over 16 amino acids. V was clipped by 7 bases and J by 2 bases, with 15 bases between them.

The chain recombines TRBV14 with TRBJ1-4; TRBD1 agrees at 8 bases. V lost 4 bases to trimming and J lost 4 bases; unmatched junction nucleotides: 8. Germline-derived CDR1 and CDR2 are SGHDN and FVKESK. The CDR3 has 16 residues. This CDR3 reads CASSLGQGANNEKLFF. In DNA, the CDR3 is TGTGCCAGCAGCCTTGGACAGGGTGCCAATAATGAAAAACTGTTTTTT.

Here the CDR3 DNA reads TGTGCCAGCAGCTTAGGCCCGACAGGGGGTGGAGAGACCCAGTACTTC. Residues: CASSLGPTGGGETQYF. This chain connects TRBV7-2 to TRBJ2-5; TRBD1 agrees at 9 bases. The CDR3 covers 16 residues. The ends lost 1 base at V and 4 bases at J; junction bases unmatched: 7. Germline CDR1 SGHTA, CDR2 FQGNSA.

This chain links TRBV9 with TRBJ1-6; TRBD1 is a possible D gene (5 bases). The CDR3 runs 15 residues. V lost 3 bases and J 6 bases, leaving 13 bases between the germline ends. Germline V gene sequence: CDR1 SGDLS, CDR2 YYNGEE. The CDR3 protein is CASSAAGTGNSPLHF. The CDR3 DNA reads TGTGCCAGCAGCGCCGCCGGGACGGGTAATTCACCCCTCCACTTT.

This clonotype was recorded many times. The CDR3 nucleotides are TGCGCCAGCAGCTCGGGACTAGCGGGGGGCCCAGATACGCAGTATTTT. Encoded protein: CASSSGLAGGPDTQYF. This rearrangement joins TRBV5-1 to TRBJ2-3, with 15 bases matching TRBD2. Germline loops: CDR1 SGHRS, CDR2 YFSETQ. V lost 3 bases to trimming and J lost 4 bases; unmatched junction nucleotides: 3. This CDR3 spans 16 amino acids.

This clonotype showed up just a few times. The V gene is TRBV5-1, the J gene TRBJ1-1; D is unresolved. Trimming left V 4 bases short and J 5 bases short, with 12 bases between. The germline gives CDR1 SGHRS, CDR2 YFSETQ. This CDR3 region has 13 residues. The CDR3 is CASSKTAGTEAFF. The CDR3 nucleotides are TGCGCCAGCAGCAAAACAGCGGGTACTGAAGCTTTCTTT.

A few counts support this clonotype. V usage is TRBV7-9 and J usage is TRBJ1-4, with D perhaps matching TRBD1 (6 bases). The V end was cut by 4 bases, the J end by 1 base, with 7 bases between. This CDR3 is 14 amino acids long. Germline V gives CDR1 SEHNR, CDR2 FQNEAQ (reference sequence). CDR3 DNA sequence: TGTGCCAGCAGCTCACAGGGAACTAATGAAAAACTGTTTTTT. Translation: CASSSQGTNEKLFF.

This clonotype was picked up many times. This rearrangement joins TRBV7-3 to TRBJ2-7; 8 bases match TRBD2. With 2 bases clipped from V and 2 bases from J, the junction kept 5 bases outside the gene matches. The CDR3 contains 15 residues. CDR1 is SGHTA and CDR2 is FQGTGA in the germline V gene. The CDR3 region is CASSLRAGDAYEQYF. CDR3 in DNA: TGTGCCAGCAGCTTACGAGCGGGAGATGCCTACGAGCAGTACTTC.

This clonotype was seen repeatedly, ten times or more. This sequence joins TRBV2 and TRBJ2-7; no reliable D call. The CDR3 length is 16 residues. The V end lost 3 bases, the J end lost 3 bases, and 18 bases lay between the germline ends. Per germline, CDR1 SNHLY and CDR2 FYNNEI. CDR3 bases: TGTGCCAGCAGTGATAAGGTCTTCCCAAACAGCTACGAGCAGTACTTC. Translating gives CASSDKVFPNSYEQYF.